This entry describes one T cell receptor (beta chain). Its cognate antigen is unknown. This entry is derived from a study of shared clonotypes between healthy human individuals. Overall study findings and caveats: The small donor group covered limited genetic and exposure diversity.

Per the authors' pipeline: From ImmunoSEQ came sequences covering only the junction and carrying no quality scores, so filtering differed. Profiled with immunoSEQ multiplex PCR; TCRdb holds only in-frame clones, not every one. V and J calls plus clone size are reproduced from that table; the DNA served to infer D and trimming. The sample carries millions of clones, 85% to 95% recorded once. The sample comprised naive CD4+ T cells sorted from blood. Subset: CD45RA+ positively selected. The clonotype originates from a man aged 18 to 30 in good health.

CDR3 DNA: TGCGCCAGCAGCTTGGCGGGACTAGCGGGGGGCGAGACCCAGTACTTC. Translated: CASSLAGLAGGETQYF. The genes are TRBV5-1 and TRBJ2-5; TRBD2 matches at 15 bases. V shed 0 bases, J shed 5 bases, and the junction held 2 bases outside the gene matches. Germline CDR1 reads SGHRS; CDR2 reads YFSETQ. This CDR3 is 16 amino acids long.